The 2 T cell receptor beta chains below come from one sample, sequenced in a study of blood T cell repertoires in COVID-19. Sequencing used immunoSEQ multiplex PCR; TCRdb keeps in-frame clones, though not all of them. The sample shows about 190,000 clones, approximately 80% of them seen only once. The sequenced material came from peripheral blood. The receptors stem from a man in his fifties who had recovered from COVID-19.

DNA of the CDR3: TGTGCCAGTAGTATTGCGAGGACTCACCGGTACACCTTC. Translation: CASSIARTHRYTF. V and J are TRBV19 and TRBJ1-2; D is unresolved. The CDR3 is made up of 13 amino acids. Trimming left V 3 bases short and J 11 bases short, with 16 bases between. Per the germline V gene, CDR1 is LNHDA and CDR2 is SQIVND (reference sequence).

This clone was seen a few times. The chain links TRBV5-4 to TRBJ1-2, with 12 bases matching TRBD1. Germline V gives CDR1 SGHNT, CDR2 YYREEE (reference sequence). V lost 7 bases to trimming and J lost 3 bases; unmatched junction nucleotides: 7. The CDR3 has 15 residues. The CDR3 reads CASRDRGRKDYGYTF. CDR3 bases: TGTGCCAGCCGGGACAGGGGGCGAAAAGACTATGGCTACACCTTC.